This T cell receptor (beta chain) appears in the sequencing data of a study of cytomegalovirus exposure and HLA in healthy donors. At the level of the study: The same platform as the approximately 660 first-cohort repertoires was used for the roughly 130 validation repertoires, a later analysis reported.

The protocol was immunoSEQ multiplex PCR, while the TCRdb copy is restricted to in-frame clones and leaves out a portion. Of roughly 48,000 clones detected, 94% appear once; the ten largest clones hold around 7.8%. Note on this clone: As yet, its antigen is unknown.

The donors were in the roughly 130-subject validation cohort; that cohort was separate from the approximately 670-subject first cohort. Notes on the study in general: The tendency of first-cohort TCR clusters to co-occur in the 100 to 150 validation repertoires was identified by a subsequent analysis. Specificity of a few CMV-associated chains for CMV antigens was verified in vitro.

The sequence was obtained from a young woman in good health and CMV-seropositive. Input material: PBMCs.

The CDR3 nucleotides are TGTGCCAGCAGCCAGGGACTGGGAGTCGCCAAAAACATTCAGTACTTC. It specifies CASSQGLGVAKNIQYF. The rearrangement links TRBV2 to TRBJ2-4, with D tentatively TRBD2 (6 bases). This CDR3 spans 16 amino acids. V lost 6 bases and J lost 1, with 16 bases in between. Germline CDR1 is SNHLY and CDR2 is FYNNEI. Variable domain in full (rest from reference TRBV2 and TRBJ2-4): EPEVTQTPSHQVTQMGQEVILRCVPISNHLYFYWYRQILGQKVEFLVSFYNNEISEKSEIFDDQFSVERPDGSNFTLKIRSTKLEDSAMYFCASSQGLGVAKNIQYFGAGTRLSVL.